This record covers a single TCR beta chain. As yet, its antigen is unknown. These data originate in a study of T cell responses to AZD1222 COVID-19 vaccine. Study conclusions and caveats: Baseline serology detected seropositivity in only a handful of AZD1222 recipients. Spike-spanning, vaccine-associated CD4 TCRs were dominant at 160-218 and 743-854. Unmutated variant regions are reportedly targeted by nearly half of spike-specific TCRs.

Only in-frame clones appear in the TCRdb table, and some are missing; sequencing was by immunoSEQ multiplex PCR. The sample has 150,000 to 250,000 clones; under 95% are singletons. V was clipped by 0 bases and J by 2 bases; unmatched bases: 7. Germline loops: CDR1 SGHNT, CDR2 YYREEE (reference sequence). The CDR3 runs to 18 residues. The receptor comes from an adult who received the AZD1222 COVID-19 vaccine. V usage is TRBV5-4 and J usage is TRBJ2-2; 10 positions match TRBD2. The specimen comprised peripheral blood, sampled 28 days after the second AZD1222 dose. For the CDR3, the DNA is TGTGCCAGCAGCTTGGGGCTAGCGGGGGCCCAAAACACCGGGGAGCTGTTTTTT. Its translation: CASSLGLAGAQNTGELFF. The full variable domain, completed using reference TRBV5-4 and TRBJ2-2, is ETGVTQSPTHLIKTRGQQVTLRCSSQSGHNTVSWYQQALGQGPQFIFQYYREEENGRGNFPPRFSGLQFPNYSSELNVNALELDDSALYLCASSLGLAGAQNTGELFFGEGSRLTVL.